Each of the 19 T cell receptor beta chains below was sequenced from the same sample in a study of somatic mutations in cytotoxic T cells in rheumatoid arthritis. Assay: immunoSEQ multiplex PCR; the TCRdb copy retains only in-frame clones and omits some. The sample holds about 19,000 clones; 85% are singletons and the top ten take around 7%. Sequencing was performed on CD8+ T cells sorted from blood. The receptors were sampled from a woman aged 40 to 50 with rheumatoid arthritis.

This chain connects TRBV27 to TRBJ2-7; TRBD2 aligns across 7 bases. The CDR3 has 13 amino acids. In germline, CDR1 is MNHEY, CDR2 SMNVEV (reference sequence). J was trimmed by 3 bases and V by 9 bases; bases with no gene match: 8. CDR3 DNA sequence: TGTGCCAGTTATCAAGCGGGGTTCTACGAGCAGTACTTC. Translating it yields CASYQAGFYEQYF.

The V and J genes are TRBV7-9 and TRBJ2-3; 12 positions match TRBD2. This CDR3 is built from 16 residues. V was clipped by 5 bases and J by 2 bases; unmatched bases: 5. Germline V gene sequence: CDR1 SEHNR, CDR2 FQNEAQ (reference sequence). Here the CDR3 DNA reads TGTGCCAGCAGCCCTGCTAGCGGGAGGGACACAGATACGCAGTATTTT. Translation gives CASSPASGRDTDTQYF.

As concerns this clone: Germline is not matched at one junction end, which may reflect a read error. The chain links TRBV4-1 to TRBJ1-2, with a possible D match to TRBD1 (5 bases). The length of the CDR3 is 14 residues. The V gene's germline CDR1 is MGHRA and CDR2 YSYEKL. The CDR3 DNA reads TGCGCCAGCAGCCATGAAGGGGTTAACGATGGCTACACCTTC. It codes for CASSHEGVNDGYTF.

The CDR3 loop reads CASSSGTSRDTQYF. CDR3 DNA sequence: TGTGCCAGCAGTAGCGGGACTAGTAGGGATACGCAGTATTTT. The chain employs TRBV2 and TRBJ2-3, with 8 bases matching TRBD2. The germline V gene has CDR1 SNHLY and CDR2 FYNNEI. The CDR3 totals 14 residues. The V gene end was trimmed by 5 bases and the J gene end by 6 bases; junction bases not matched to a gene: 7.

The chain is built from TRBV7-6 and TRBJ2-1; 7 bases align to TRBD1. V lost 1 base, J lost 3 bases, and 6 bases stayed unmatched. Germline CDR1 reads SGHVS; CDR2 reads FNYEAQ. The CDR3 is made up of 16 amino acids. CDR3 coding DNA: TGTGCCAGCAGCTTAGGAGGGACAGAAATCTACAATGAGCAGTTCTTC. Residues: CASSLGGTEIYNEQFF.

This clone was detected a few times. The J gene is TRBJ2-7, the V gene TRBV30, with D tentatively TRBD1 (6 bases). The CDR3 is 14 amino acids. The V gene's germline CDR1 is GTSNPN and CDR2 SVGIG (reference sequence). Trimming removed 3 bases at V and 2 bases at J, with 14 bases between. CDR3 region: CAWRRGQNPYEQYF. The CDR3 region has the DNA TGTGCCTGGAGGCGTGGACAGAACCCCTACGAGCAGTACTTC.

The chain has TRBV9 and TRBJ2-3; possible D gene TRBD2, 7 bases. V was shortened by 0 bases and J by 3 bases, with 11 bases between the two germline ends. Per the germline V gene, CDR1 is SGDLS and CDR2 is YYNGEE. This CDR3 is built from 15 residues. The CDR3 DNA reads TGTGCCAGCAGCGTAGCAGGGGAGGGTACAGATACGCAGTATTTT. As protein: CASSVAGEGTDTQYF.

V gene TRBV27 combines with J gene TRBJ1-5; D is possibly TRBD1 (5 bases). Deletions cut 6 bases from V and 6 bases from J, with 18 bases between. The CDR3 runs 15 residues. Germline-derived CDR1 and CDR2 are MNHEY and SMNVEV (reference sequence). The CDR3 loop reads CASSPQAGFPQPQHF. CDR3 nucleotide sequence: TGTGCCAGCAGCCCACAGGCGGGGTTCCCTCAGCCCCAGCATTTT.

This clone was counted a few times. V and J are TRBV29-1 and TRBJ1-1; TRBD1 agrees at 8 bases. J lost 8 bases, V lost 2 bases, and 7 bases had no gene match. There are 13 residues in the CDR3. CDR1 is SQVTM and CDR2 is ANQGSEA in the germline V gene. CDR3 amino acids: CSVEFGTGPEAFF. CDR3 coding DNA: TGCAGCGTTGAATTCGGGACAGGCCCAGAAGCTTTCTTT.

V usage is TRBV14 and J usage is TRBJ2-1; 8 nucleotides match TRBD1. The CDR3 length is 15 residues. Germline assignment: CDR1 SGHDN and CDR2 FVKESK. V dropped 4 bases and J dropped 9; count of bases not matched to a gene: 11. CDR3 DNA: TGTGCCAGCAGCCCAAGACAGGGGAGAGAGGTTGAGCAGTTCTTC. Translating gives CASSPRQGREVEQFF. The whole variable domain, filled in from reference TRBV14 and TRBJ2-1, reads EAGVTQFPSHSVIEKGQTVTLRCDPISGHDNLYWYRRVMGKEIKFLLHFVKESKQDESGMPNNRFLAERTGGTYSTLKVQPAELEDSGVYFCASSPRQGREVEQFFGPGTRLTVL.

This clone has more than one count but fewer than ten. The chain has TRBV5-1 and TRBJ1-1, with D hard to call. The V gene's germline CDR1 is SGHRS and CDR2 YFSETQ. Trimming shortened V by 0 bases and J by 1 base, and 7 bases separated the two germline ends. CDR3 size: 14 residues. In DNA, the CDR3 is TGCGCCAGCAGCTTGGAGTCAGGGAACACTGAAGCTTTCTTT. The encoded protein is CASSLESGNTEAFF.

In DNA form, the CDR3 reads TGTGCCAGCAGCGCAGACGGGGGGGCGAATGAGCAGTTCTTC. Amino acids: CASSADGGANEQFF. This sequence joins TRBV9 and TRBJ2-1; TRBD2 matches at 8 bases. The CDR3 loop spans 14 amino acids. V was pared by 3 bases and J by 7 bases, with 6 bases of the junction left unmatched. CDR1 and CDR2 (germline): SGDLS, YYNGEE.

The chain is built from TRBV5-1 and TRBJ2-3; TRBD1 is a possible D gene (5 bases). Germline assignment: CDR1 SGHRS and CDR2 YFSETQ. The CDR3 length is 15 residues. V lost 1 base to trimming and J lost 2 bases, with 11 bases between them. As DNA, the CDR3 is TGCGCCAGCAGCTTGAACAGGCAGCTCACAGATACGCAGTATTTT. Translation gives CASSLNRQLTDTQYF.

The rearrangement joins TRBV11-2 to TRBJ2-7, with 10 positions matching TRBD1. The V gene's germline CDR1 is SGHAT and CDR2 FQNNGV. This CDR3 region has 13 residues. V was clipped by 5 bases and J by 5 bases; unmatched bases: 3. CDR3 sequence: CASSRGQGNEQYF. DNA for the CDR3: TGTGCCAGCAGCCGGGGACAGGGGAACGAGCAGTACTTC.

The rearrangement uses TRBV7-2 and TRBJ2-2; TRBD1 is a possible D gene (5 bases). CDR1 SGHTA and CDR2 FQGNSA come from the germline V gene. The CDR3 covers 13 residues. The V gene lost 4 bases and the J gene lost 3 bases, with 6 bases spanning the gap. For the CDR3, the DNA is TGTGCCAGCAGCTGGGGCTACACCGGGGAGCTGTTTTTT. It codes for CASSWGYTGELFF. The full variable domain, its missing parts supplied by reference TRBV7-2 and TRBJ2-2, is GAGVSQSPSNKVTEKGKDVELRCDPISGHTALYWYRQSLGQGLEFLIYFQGNSAPDKSGLPSDRFSAERTGGSVSTLTIQRTQQEDSAVYLCASSWGYTGELFFGEGSRLTVL.

This clone has only one observation. This chain uses TRBV7-9 with TRBJ1-4, with D possibly TRBD1 on 5 matching bases. V was cut by 6 bases and J by 8 bases, with 16 bases left in between. The CDR3 has 14 amino acids. Germline V gene lookup returns CDR1 SEHNR and CDR2 FQNEAQ (reference sequence). CDR3 in DNA: TGTGCCAGCAGTCTCGTTGGGGGAGGCGAAAAACTGTTTTTT. Translating gives CASSLVGGGEKLFF.

The rearrangement uses TRBV6-1 and TRBJ1-2; D not resolved. There are 13 residues in the CDR3. Between the trimmed V and J ends, which lost 1 base and 8 bases, there was a span of 11 bases. Germline V gene lookup returns CDR1 MNHNS and CDR2 SASEGT. The CDR3 nucleotides are TGTGCCAGCAGTGAAGTATCCGACATCGGCTACACCTTC. Its translation: CASSEVSDIGYTF.

The chain has TRBV4-1 and TRBJ2-1; perhaps TRBD2 as D (5 bases). V lost 0 bases, J lost 8 bases, and 17 bases lay in between. The CDR3 totals 16 residues. Looked up from germline, CDR1 is MGHRA and CDR2 is YSYEKL. The CDR3 loop reads CASSQDGLAPSDEQFF. CDR3 in DNA: TGCGCCAGCAGCCAAGATGGGCTAGCCCCCTCCGATGAGCAGTTCTTC.

The chain carries TRBV5-6 and TRBJ1-5, with D tentatively TRBD1 (5 bases). The V gene lost 4 bases and the J gene lost 2 bases, with 13 bases spanning the gap. The germline gives CDR1 SGHDT, CDR2 YYEEEE. This CDR3 is 15 amino acids long. The CDR3 DNA is TGTGCCAGCAGCCGGACCTTAGGGGGCAATCAGCCCCAGCATTTT. It yields the protein CASSRTLGGNQPQHF.